This TCR beta chain was obtained from a study of CD8+ T cells in alopecia areata. The study, taken as a whole, reports: Throughout tofacitinib, many expanded lesional clones continued to persist in scalp and blood.

As the sequencing template, cDNA was produced by extracting RNA and reverse transcribing it. Sequencing used immunoSEQ multiplex PCR; TCRdb keeps in-frame clones, though not all of them. Of roughly 220,000 clones in the sample, roughly two fifths are singletons; the top ten hold 0.48%. As for this clone: As yet, its antigen is unknown.

The V and J ends lost 4 bases and 0 bases respectively, with 26 bases between them. This CDR3 spans 20 amino acids. The germline CDR1 and CDR2 sequences are SGHRS and YFSETQ. Sample treatment: oral pan-JAK inhibitor, 5-10 mg twice daily. Using a FACSAria, the CD4+ and CD8+ T cells were sorted from the PBMCs. The TCR sequence derives from a human donor with alopecia areata. The material was CD4+ T cells sorted from blood, obtained around week 34, from a patient treated with tofacitinib. This chain joins TRBV5-1 and TRBJ2-1, with D possibly being TRBD2 (6 bases). The CDR3 DNA follows: TGCGCCAGCAGCCGCCCTGGGGCGGGGTCAGACAGTTCCTCCTACAATGAGCAGTTCTTC. Translation gives CASSRPGAGSDSSSYNEQFF.